Shown below are 3 T cell receptor beta chains from a single sample sequenced in a study of cytomegalovirus exposure and HLA in healthy donors. Sequencing used immunoSEQ multiplex PCR; TCRdb keeps in-frame clones, though not all of them. The repertoire holds a few hundred thousand clones, 80% to 90% seen once, with around 0.84% in the top ten. Sequences were obtained from PBMCs. The source of these receptors is a woman younger than 35 in good health and CMV-seronegative.

The genes are TRBV7-2 and TRBJ2-5, with D possibly TRBD2 on 5 matching bases. The CDR3 spans 14 residues. CDR1 is SGHTA and CDR2 is FQGNSA in the germline V gene. Between the trimmed V and J ends, which lost 5 bases and 1 base, there was a span of 11 bases. The CDR3, as DNA: TGTGCCAGCAGCCCCGGACTGTTCCAAGAGACCCAGTACTTC. Protein: CASSPGLFQETQYF.

The rearrangement joins TRBV7-6 to TRBJ2-7, with D maybe TRBD1 (6 bases). With 3 bases removed from V and 2 bases from J, the gap between germline ends came to 8 bases. This CDR3 comprises 13 residues. Germline CDR1 and CDR2: SGHVS and FNYEAQ. CDR3 loop: CASSLTGPYEQYF. CDR3 nucleotides: TGTGCCAGCAGCTTGACAGGCCCCTACGAGCAGTACTTC.

The chain is built from TRBV7-3 and TRBJ1-2, with 8 nucleotides matching TRBD1. Germline lookup yields CDR1 SGHTA and CDR2 FQGTGA. This CDR3 is 14 amino acids long. The V segment lost 5 bases and the J segment 3 bases; nucleotides outside the gene matches: 5. The CDR3 region has the DNA TGTGCCAGCAGCCGGACAGGGCTGGACTATGGCTACACCTTC. Its protein is CASSRTGLDYGYTF.